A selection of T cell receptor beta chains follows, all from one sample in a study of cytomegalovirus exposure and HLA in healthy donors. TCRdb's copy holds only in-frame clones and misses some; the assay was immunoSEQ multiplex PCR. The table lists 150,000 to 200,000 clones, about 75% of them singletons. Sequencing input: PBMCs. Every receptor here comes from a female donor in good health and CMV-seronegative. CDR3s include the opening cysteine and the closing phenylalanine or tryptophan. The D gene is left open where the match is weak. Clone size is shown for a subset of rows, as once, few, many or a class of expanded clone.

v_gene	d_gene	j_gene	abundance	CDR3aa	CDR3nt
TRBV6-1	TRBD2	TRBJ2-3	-	CASTIGRGEDTQYF	TGTGCCAGCACCATAGGGAGGGGTGAAGATACGCAGTATTTT
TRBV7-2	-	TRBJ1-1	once	CASSFSRGVGTEAFF	TGTGCCAGCAGCTTCTCCCGTGGTGTCGGCACTGAAGCTTTCTTT
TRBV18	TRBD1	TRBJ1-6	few	CASSTTGDSPLHF	TGTGCCAGCTCAACGACAGGGGATTCACCCCTCCACTTT
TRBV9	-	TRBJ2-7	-	CASSSPRAGGHEQYF	TGTGCCAGCAGCTCACCCCGGGCCGGAGGGCACGAGCAGTACTTC
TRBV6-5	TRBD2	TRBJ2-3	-	CASSRTSGRGDTQYF	TGTGCCAGCAGCCGGACTAGCGGGAGGGGGGATACGCAGTATTTT
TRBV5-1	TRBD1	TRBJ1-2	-	CASTETGSGYTF	TGCGCCAGCACGGAGACAGGGTCTGGCTACACCTTC
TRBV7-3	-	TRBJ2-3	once	CASSLSRDQQYF	TGTGCCAGCAGCTTAAGTCGGGATCAGCAGTATTTT
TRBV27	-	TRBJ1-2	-	CASSLRGRDYGYTF	TGTGCCAGCAGTTTAAGGGGGAGGGACTATGGCTACACCTTC
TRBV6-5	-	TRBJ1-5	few	CASRGNQDQPQHF	TGTGCCAGCAGGGGCAACCAAGACCAGCCCCAGCATTTT
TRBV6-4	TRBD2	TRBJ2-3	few	CASSDASGGTDTQYF	TGTGCCAGCAGCGACGCTAGCGGGGGCACAGATACGCAGTATTTT
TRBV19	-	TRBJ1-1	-	CASSPLRGGDTEAFF	TGTGCCAGTAGTCCGCTGCGGGGCGGGGACACTGAAGCTTTCTTT
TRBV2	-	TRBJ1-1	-	CASNPQGNTEAFF	TGTGCCAGCAACCCACAGGGGAACACTGAAGCTTTCTTT
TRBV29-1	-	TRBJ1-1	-	CSVEGRAGKGFTMLNTEAFF	TGCAGCGTTGAAGGGAGAGCAGGGAAGGGCTTCACAATGCTAAACACTGAAGCTTTCTTT
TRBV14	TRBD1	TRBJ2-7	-	CASSRRDRGSEQYF	TGTGCCAGCAGCCGAAGGGACAGGGGAAGCGAGCAGTACTTC
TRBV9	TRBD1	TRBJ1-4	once	CASSAGGKRNEKLFF	TGTGCCAGCAGCGCAGGGGGCAAGAGGAATGAAAAACTGTTTTTT
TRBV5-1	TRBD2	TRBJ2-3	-	CASRGLAGTDTQYF	TGCGCCAGCAGGGGACTAGCGGGGACAGATACGCAGTATTTT
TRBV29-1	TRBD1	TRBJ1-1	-	CSVGRGKTEAFF	TGCAGCGTTGGCAGGGGGAAGACTGAAGCTTTCTTT
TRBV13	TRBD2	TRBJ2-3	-	CASSSPRLAGSRDTQYF	TGTGCCAGCAGCTCCCCTCGACTAGCGGGGTCAAGAGATACGCAGTATTTT
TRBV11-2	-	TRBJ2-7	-	CASSRQGPYEQYF	TGTGCCAGCAGCAGGCAGGGTCCCTACGAGCAGTACTTC
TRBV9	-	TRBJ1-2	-	CASSDRANYGYTF	TGTGCCAGCAGCGACAGAGCTAACTATGGCTACACCTTC
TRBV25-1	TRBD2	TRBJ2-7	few	CASSVLAGPSSYEQYF	TGTGCCAGCAGTGTACTAGCGGGACCATCTTCCTACGAGCAGTACTTC
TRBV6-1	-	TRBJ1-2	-	CASRNMGAYGYTF	TGTGCCAGCAGGAACATGGGGGCCTATGGCTACACCTTC
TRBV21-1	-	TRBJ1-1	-	CASQVRGQLNTEAFF	TGTGCCAGTCAGGTCAGAGGACAATTGAACACTGAAGCTTTCTTT
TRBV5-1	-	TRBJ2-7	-	CASSFLATGSYEQYF	TGCGCCAGCAGCTTCCTAGCGACAGGGAGCTACGAGCAGTACTTC
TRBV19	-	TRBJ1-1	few	CASSYEGVKTEAFF	TGTGCCAGTAGTTACGAGGGTGTGAAAACTGAAGCTTTCTTT
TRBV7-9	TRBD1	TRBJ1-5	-	CASSPGTGDQPQHF	TGTGCCAGCAGCCCCGGGACAGGGGATCAGCCCCAGCATTTT
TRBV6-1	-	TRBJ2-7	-	CASIGTGVGGEQYF	TGTGCCAGCATTGGAACTGGGGTCGGAGGCGAGCAGTACTTC
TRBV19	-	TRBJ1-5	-	CASSMTGGNQPQHF	TGTGCCAGTAGTATGACAGGCGGCAATCAGCCCCAGCATTTT
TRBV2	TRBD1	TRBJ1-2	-	CASSERGQEGGYTF	TGTGCCAGCAGTGAGAGGGGGCAGGAAGGAGGCTACACCTTC
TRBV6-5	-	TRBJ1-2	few	CASSERTVGYTF	TGTGCCAGCAGTGAAAGGACAGTCGGCTACACCTTC
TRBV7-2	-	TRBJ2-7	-	CASSFGGSSYEQYF	TGTGCCAGCAGCTTCGGTGGGAGCTCCTACGAGCAGTACTTC
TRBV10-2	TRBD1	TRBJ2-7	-	CASSRYRGASYEQYF	TGCGCCAGCAGCCGATACAGGGGGGCGTCCTACGAGCAGTACTTC
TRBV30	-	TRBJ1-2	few	CAWSVVRGLGYTF	TGTGCCTGGAGTGTAGTAAGGGGACTGGGCTACACCTTC
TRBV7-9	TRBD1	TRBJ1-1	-	CASRGQGPEAFF	TGTGCCAGCAGGGGACAGGGGCCTGAAGCTTTCTTT
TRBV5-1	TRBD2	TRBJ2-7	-	CASSSLAGGGSEQYF	TGCGCCAGCAGCTCCCTAGCGGGAGGGGGTTCCGAGCAGTACTTC
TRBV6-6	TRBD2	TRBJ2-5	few	CASSSRTSGYQETQYF	TGTGCCAGCAGTTCCCGGACTAGCGGATACCAAGAGACCCAGTACTTC
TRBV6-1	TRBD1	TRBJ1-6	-	CASSAQGQGRSPLPF	TGTGCCAGCAGTGCCCAGGGACAGGGACGTTCACCCCTCCCCTTT
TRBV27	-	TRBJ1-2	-	CASSLSRGTLRTDGYTF	TGTGCCAGCAGTTTATCGAGGGGGACCCTCCGAACGGACGGCTACACCTTC
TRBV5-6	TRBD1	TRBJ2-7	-	CASSLANGQDSYEQYF	TGTGCCAGCAGCTTGGCCAATGGACAGGACTCCTACGAGCAGTACTTC
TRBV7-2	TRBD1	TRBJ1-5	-	CASSLETGNQPQHF	TGTGCCAGCAGCTTAGAGACAGGGAATCAGCCCCAGCATTTT
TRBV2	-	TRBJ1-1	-	CASSEEAGVNTEAFF	TGTGCCAGCAGTGAGGAGGCAGGGGTGAACACTGAAGCTTTCTTT
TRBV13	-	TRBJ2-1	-	CASSFVGRTYNEQFF	TGTGCCAGCAGCTTTGTGGGCCGAACCTACAATGAGCAGTTCTTC